Included here is one TCR beta chain sequence, with context. The antigen it recognizes is unknown. Per-base qualities were not stored, and no clone one base away is much larger. CDR1 and CDR2, looked up from the germline V gene (reference sequence), are MNHNY and SVGAGI. Trimming removed 6 bases from V and 9 bases from J, leaving 15 bases between the germline ends. The CDR3 sequence holds 13 residues, the cysteine and phenylalanine included. Left in the record is the CDR3 DNA by itself, 39 bases read in frame from the first base. The trial excluded patients who had a history of autoimmune disease or were on systemic immunosuppression. Peripheral blood for TCR sequencing was collected from all dose cohorts at baseline, on cycle 4 day 1, and on cycle 7 day 1. Samples came from an open-label, multicenter, first-in-human phase I dose-escalation trial of ivuxolimab. Adults with locally advanced or metastatic melanoma, renal cell, hepatocellular, or head and neck squamous cell carcinoma were enrolled in the trial. Before TCR sequencing, CD4+ and CD8+ T cells were separately sorted from peripheral blood.

These data belong to a study of OX40 agonist ivuxolimab in advanced cancers. For the wider study: The costimulatory receptor OX40 (CD134) was targeted by ivuxolimab, a fully human IgG2 agonistic monoclonal antibody. Of the 50 to 55 dose-escalation patients, hepatocellular carcinoma was present in around 19, melanoma in roughly 15, renal cell carcinoma in 9 and head and neck cancer in 9. Intravenous ivuxolimab was administered to patients every 2 weeks at six dose levels: 0.01, 0.1, 0.3, 1.5, 3 and 10 mg/kg. The paper describes the monotherapy dose-escalation part (N ≈ 49 patients) of the phase I trial of ivuxolimab. The point of sequencing TCRbeta in the periphery was to test whether ivuxolimab changed TCR sequence diversity and drove clonal T-cell expansion. In the dose-escalation cohort, approximately 82% of patients were male, and the mean age was about 55 years, with a range of about 23 to 85. Patients were allowed to have had prior anti-PD-1, anti-PD-L1 or anti-CTLA-4 therapy, and approximately 40% of the dose-escalation patients had been treated with checkpoint inhibitors. Partial responses occurred in three dose-escalation patients, of whom one had hepatocellular carcinoma and two had cutaneous melanoma.

Genomic DNA was extracted from sorted cells for sequencing of the TCRbeta CDR3 region. The immunoSEQ Assay was used to sequence the TCRbeta CDR3 regions. TCRdb obtained this table from immuneACCESS and retained in-frame rearrangements with V and J assigned. These tables miss some clones; where compared with another copy, unresolved V genes account for less than half of the shortfall, and the remainder is unexplained. Counted in this sample were 6,000 or so clones; 81% of them appeared once. Around 12% of the sample is held by the ten biggest clonotypes. General conclusions and limits of the study: In the 0.1-3.0 mg/kg groups, partial responders were among the patients with the lowest normalized peripheral clonal expansion, particularly in CD8+ T cells. At doses from 0.1 to 3.0 mg/kg, clonal expansion was seen in both CD4+ and CD8+ blood T cells between baseline and week 6. The antigen specificity of the peripheral T cells that underwent clonal expansion was not determined. After ivuxolimab, CD8+ T cells had more expanded clones than CD4+ T cells on average. Low levels of normalized T-cell clonal expansion were also seen in some patients who did not respond.

This sequence was found in an adult with an advanced solid tumor such as melanoma, head and neck, liver or kidney cancer. The rearranged segments are TRBV6-6 and TRBJ1-5; TRBD1 is possibly the D segment (5 matching bases). The sample consisted of CD4+ or CD8+ T cells sorted from blood, taken in a trial of the OX40 agonist ivuxolimab. The DNA sequence follows: TGTGCCAGCAGGGAGCAGGGCCTGGGGCCCCAGCATTTT. It is translated as CASREQGLGPQHF.